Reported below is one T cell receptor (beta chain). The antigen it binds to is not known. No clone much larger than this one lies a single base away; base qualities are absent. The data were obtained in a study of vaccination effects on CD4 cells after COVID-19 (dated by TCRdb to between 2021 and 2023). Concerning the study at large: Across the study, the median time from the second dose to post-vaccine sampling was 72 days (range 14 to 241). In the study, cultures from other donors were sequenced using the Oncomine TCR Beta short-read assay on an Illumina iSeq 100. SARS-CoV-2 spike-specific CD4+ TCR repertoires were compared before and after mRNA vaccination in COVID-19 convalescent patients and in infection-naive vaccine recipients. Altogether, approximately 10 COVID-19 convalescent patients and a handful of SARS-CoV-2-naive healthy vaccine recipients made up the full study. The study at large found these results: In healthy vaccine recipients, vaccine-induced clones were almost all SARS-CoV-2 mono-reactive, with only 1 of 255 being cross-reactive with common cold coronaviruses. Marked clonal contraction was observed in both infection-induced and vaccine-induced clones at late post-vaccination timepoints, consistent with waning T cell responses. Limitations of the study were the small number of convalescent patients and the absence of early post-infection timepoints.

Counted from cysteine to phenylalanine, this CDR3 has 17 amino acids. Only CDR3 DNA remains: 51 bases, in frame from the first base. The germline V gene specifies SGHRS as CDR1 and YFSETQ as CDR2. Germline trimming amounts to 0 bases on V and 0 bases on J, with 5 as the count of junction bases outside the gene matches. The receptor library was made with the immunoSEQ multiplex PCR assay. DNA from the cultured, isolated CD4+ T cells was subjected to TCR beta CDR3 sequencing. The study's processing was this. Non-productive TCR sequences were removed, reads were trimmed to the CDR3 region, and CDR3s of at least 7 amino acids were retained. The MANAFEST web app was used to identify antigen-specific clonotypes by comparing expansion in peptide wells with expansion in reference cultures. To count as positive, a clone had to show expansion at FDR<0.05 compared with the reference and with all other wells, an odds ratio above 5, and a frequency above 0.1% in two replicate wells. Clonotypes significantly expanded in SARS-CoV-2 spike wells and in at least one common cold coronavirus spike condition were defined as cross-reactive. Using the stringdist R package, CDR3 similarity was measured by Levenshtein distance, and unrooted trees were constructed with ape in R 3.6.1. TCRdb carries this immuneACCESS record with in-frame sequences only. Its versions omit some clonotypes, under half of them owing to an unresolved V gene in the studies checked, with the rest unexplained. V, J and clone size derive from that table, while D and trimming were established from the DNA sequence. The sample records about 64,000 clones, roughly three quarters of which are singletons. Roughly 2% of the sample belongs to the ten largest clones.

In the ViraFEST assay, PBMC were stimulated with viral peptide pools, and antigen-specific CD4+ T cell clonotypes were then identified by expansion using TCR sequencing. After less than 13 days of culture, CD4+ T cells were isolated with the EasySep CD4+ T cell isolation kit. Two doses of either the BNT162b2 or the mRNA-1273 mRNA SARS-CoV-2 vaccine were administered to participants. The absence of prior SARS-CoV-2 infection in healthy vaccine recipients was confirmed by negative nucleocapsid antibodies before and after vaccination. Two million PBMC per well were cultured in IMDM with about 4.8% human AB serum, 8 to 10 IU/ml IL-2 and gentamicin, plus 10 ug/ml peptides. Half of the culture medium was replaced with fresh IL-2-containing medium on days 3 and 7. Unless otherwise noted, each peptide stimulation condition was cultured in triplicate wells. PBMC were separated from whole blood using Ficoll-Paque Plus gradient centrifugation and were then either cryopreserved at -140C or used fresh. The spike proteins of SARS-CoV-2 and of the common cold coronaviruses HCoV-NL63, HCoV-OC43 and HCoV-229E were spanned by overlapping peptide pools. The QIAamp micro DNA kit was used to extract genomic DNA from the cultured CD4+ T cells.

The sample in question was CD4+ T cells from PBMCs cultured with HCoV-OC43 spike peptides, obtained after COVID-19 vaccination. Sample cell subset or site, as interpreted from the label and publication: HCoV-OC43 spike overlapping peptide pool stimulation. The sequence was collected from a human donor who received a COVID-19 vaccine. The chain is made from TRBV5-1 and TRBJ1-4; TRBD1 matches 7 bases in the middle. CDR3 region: CASSLAGTGATNEKLFF. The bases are TGCGCCAGCAGCTTGGCGGGCACAGGGGCAACTAATGAAAAACTGTTTTTT.